The subject of this entry is one TCR beta chain. Its antigen is unknown. The source of the sample is a study of shared clonotypes between healthy human individuals. Study-level points and caveats: Represented diversity, genetic and exposure-history alike, was limited by few donors.

The method was immunoSEQ multiplex PCR; TCRdb's version includes in-frame clones alone and lacks a portion of them. This sample has some 2.1 million clones, with 93% found just once. Germline V gene lookup returns CDR1 MNHNS and CDR2 SASEGT. CDR3 size: 17 residues. The V gene lost 2 bases and the J gene lost 3 bases, with 16 bases spanning the gap. CD45RO-negative cells were positively selected for CCR7, leaving out terminally differentiated effector memory CD45RA+ cells. The sample taken for sequencing was naive CD8+ T cells from PBMCs. The chain employs TRBV6-1 and TRBJ2-2, with D maybe TRBD1 (6 bases). This TCR was sampled from a man aged 18 to 30 in good health. Some clones in this sample may be carry-over from other donors' samples. Here the CDR3 DNA reads TGTGCCAGCAGTGAACGGAACTTAACAGGGTACACCGGGGAGCTGTTTTTT. Translated, it gives CASSERNLTGYTGELFF.